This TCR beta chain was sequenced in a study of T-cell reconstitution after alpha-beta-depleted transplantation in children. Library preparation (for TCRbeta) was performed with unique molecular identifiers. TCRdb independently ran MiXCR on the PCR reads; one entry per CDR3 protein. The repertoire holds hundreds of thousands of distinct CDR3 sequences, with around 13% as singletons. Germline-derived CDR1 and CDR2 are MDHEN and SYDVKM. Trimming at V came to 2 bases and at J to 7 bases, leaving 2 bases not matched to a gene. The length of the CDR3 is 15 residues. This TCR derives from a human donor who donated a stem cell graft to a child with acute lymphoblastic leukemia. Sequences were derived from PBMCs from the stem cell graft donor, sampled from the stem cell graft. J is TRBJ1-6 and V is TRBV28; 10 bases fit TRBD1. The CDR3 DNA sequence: TGTGCCAGCAGTTTAATGGGACAGGGGAATTCACCCCTCCACTTT. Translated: CASSLMGQGNSPLHF.